This paragraph reports one T cell receptor beta chain. As yet, its antigen is unknown. The germline gives CDR1 MNHNS, CDR2 SASEGT. With V trimmed by 6 bases and J by 2 bases, 5 bases remained unmatched. The CDR3 contains 16 residues. The data belong to a study of identical twins. There were only healthy Caucasians among the donors. TCRdb called the 5' RACE reads again in MiXCR, with one record for every CDR3 protein. The sample lists hundreds of thousands of distinct CDR3 sequences; 9% to 15% were seen once. Findings of the study overall: Fewer insertions characterized abundant cord blood beta clonotypes, whereas memory repertoires showed none.

These data also featured in a second study, about yellow fever vaccine responses in identical twins.

Sequenced input: PBMCs. This TCR was recovered from a woman aged 18-29 years in good health. The chain links TRBV6-1 to TRBJ2-7, with 15 bases that match TRBD2. The CDR3 region is CASRNGLAGGTYEQYF. DNA for the CDR3: TGTGCCAGCAGAAACGGACTAGCGGGAGGGACCTACGAGCAGTACTTC.